This T cell receptor beta chain was captured in a study of blood T cell repertoires in COVID-19. Study at large: The samples span acute and convalescent COVID-19 from the United States, Italy and Spain.

This table comes from immunoSEQ multiplex PCR, and its TCRdb copy is limited to in-frame clones, with some not included. Here the sample spans fewer than 25,000 clones, approximately 80% being singletons. The CDR3 is 11 residues long. CDR1 and CDR2 (germline): SGHDT, YYEEEE. V shed 1 base and J shed 7 bases, with 5 bases lying between them. V and J are TRBV5-6 and TRBJ1-2; D uncertain. The origin of this receptor is a man aged 70 or older with acute or convalescent COVID-19. Sequencing used peripheral blood. The CDR3 DNA follows: TGTGCCAGCAGCTTGCGGGTTGGCTACACCTTC. It translates to CASSLRVGYTF.